This T cell receptor beta chain was observed in a study of cytomegalovirus exposure and HLA in healthy donors. With 60 Vbeta and 13 Jbeta primers, the PCR was carried out. Using immunoSEQ multiplex PCR, the repertoire was profiled, and TCRdb retains in-frame clones only, with some absent. The sample yields roughly 200,000 clones, 78% seen once. V was shortened by 4 bases and J by 2 bases, with 14 bases between the two germline ends. This CDR3 region has 15 residues. Looked up from germline, CDR1 is SGDLS and CDR2 is YYNGEE. The chain has TRBV9 and TRBJ2-3; D ambiguous. The sample consisted of PBMCs. The source is a woman in her twenties or thirties in good health and CMV-seropositive. The CDR3 DNA sequence: TGTGCCAGCAGCCTCTTTAGCCGCTCCACAGATACGCAGTATTTT. Residues: CASSLFSRSTDTQYF.